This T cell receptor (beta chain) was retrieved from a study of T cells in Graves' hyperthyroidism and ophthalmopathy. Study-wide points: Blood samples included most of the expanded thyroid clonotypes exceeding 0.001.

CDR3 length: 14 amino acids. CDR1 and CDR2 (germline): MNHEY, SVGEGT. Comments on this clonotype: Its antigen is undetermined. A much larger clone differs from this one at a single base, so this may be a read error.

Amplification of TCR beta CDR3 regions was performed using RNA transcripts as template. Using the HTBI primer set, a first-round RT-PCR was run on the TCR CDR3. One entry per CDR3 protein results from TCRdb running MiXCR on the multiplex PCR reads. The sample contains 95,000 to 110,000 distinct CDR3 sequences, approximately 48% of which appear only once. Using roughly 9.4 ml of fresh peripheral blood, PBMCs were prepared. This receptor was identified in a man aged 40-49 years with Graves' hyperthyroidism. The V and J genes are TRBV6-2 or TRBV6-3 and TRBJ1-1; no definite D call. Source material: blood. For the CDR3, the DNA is TGTGCCAGCAGACTCCTATCGCCCGATCCTGAAACTTTCTTT. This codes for CASRLLSPDPETFF.